Listed here are 30 T cell receptor beta chains from one sample, sequenced in a study of T-cell reconstitution after alpha-beta-depleted transplantation in children. During its preparation, the TCRbeta library received unique molecular identifiers. TCRdb reprocessed the PCR reads with MiXCR, giving one entry per CDR3 protein. This table has a few hundred thousand distinct CDR3 sequences, over 10% appearing once. The sequencing here drew on PBMCs, mostly from graft donor cells, taken 360 days after TCRalphabeta/CD19-depleted stem cell transplant. Receptors were obtained from a male patient between 5 and 17 years old who had a stem cell transplant for acute myeloid leukemia, so the T cells may come from the graft donor.

The V and J genes are TRBV5-1 and TRBJ2-1; D gene uncertain. The germline gives CDR1 SGHRS, CDR2 YFSETQ. This CDR3 is 13 amino acids long. Trimming cost V 1 base and J 7 bases, with 9 bases left between them. For the CDR3, the DNA is TGCGCCAGCAGCTTGTGGATAGATAATGAGCAGTTCTTC. Translated: CASSLWIDNEQFF.

This clonotype has only a few counts. This chain joins TRBV7-9 and TRBJ2-7; the match to TRBD2 covers 10 bases. CDR1 is SEHNR, CDR2 FQNEAQ, per germline (reference sequence). The J segment lost 4 bases and the V segment lost 5 bases, leaving 8 bases of the junction unmatched. The CDR3 runs 15 residues. The CDR3 nucleotides are TGTGCCAGCAGCGCGACTAGCGGGCTTAATTACGAGCAGTACTTC. Its translation: CASSATSGLNYEQYF.

This clonotype was observed many times. The chain joins TRBV12-3 or TRBV12-4 to TRBJ2-5; no clear D. The CDR3 is 12 residues long. V lost 7 bases, J lost 7 bases, and 13 bases lay in between. CDR3 in amino acids: CASTEMFGTQYF. The CDR3 DNA sequence: TGTGCCAGCACAGAGATGTTTGGGACCCAGTACTTC.

V is TRBV15 and J is TRBJ2-3, with D perhaps given as TRBD1 or TRBD2 (6 bases each). Per the germline V gene, CDR1 is LNHNV and CDR2 is YYDKDF (reference sequence). This CDR3 is built from 18 residues. Trimming took 0 bases from V and 0 from J, leaving 16 bases between them. The CDR3 nucleotides are TGTGCCACCAGCAGAGATCCCTTATGGGGGGCAAGCACAGATACGCAGTATTTT. Translating gives CATSRDPLWGASTDTQYF. The entire variable domain, with the rest obtained from reference TRBV15 and TRBJ2-3, is as follows: DAMVIQNPRYQVTQFGKPVTLSCSQTLNHNVMYWYQQKSSQAPKLLFHYYDKDFNNEADTPDNFQSRRPNTSFCFLDIRSPGLGDTAMYLCATSRDPLWGASTDTQYFGPGTRLTVL.

This clonotype has more than one count but fewer than ten. This chain connects TRBV2 to TRBJ2-1; D gene ambiguous. CDR1 is SNHLY and CDR2 is FYNNEI in the germline V gene. The CDR3 contains 10 residues. The germline V and J ends were trimmed by 4 bases and 8 bases, with 3 bases remaining between them. The CDR3: CASSVHEQFF. In DNA form, the CDR3 reads TGTGCCAGCAGTGTCCATGAGCAGTTCTTC.

On this clonotype: Just one base apart from a much larger clone, this may be a read error. The chain is built from TRBV6-5 and TRBJ2-7; 8 nucleotides agree with TRBD1. This CDR3 has 14 residues. Looked up from germline, CDR1 is MNHEY and CDR2 is SVGAGI. CDR3 residues: CTSSSDRGVRGQYF. The DNA of the CDR3 is TGTACCAGCAGTTCAGACAGGGGAGTGAGAGGGCAGTACTTC.

Many counts were recorded for this clonotype. Being one base from a much bigger clone, this may be a read error. The chain is built from TRBV7-3 and TRBJ2-3; D is undetermined. Germline V gene lookup returns CDR1 SGHTA and CDR2 FQGTGA. The CDR3 runs to 11 residues. Trimming stripped 3 bases from V and 5 bases from J, with 3 bases between. CDR3 sequence (DNA): TGTGCCAGCAGCTTCGGAGATACGCAGTATTTT. It specifies CASSFGDTQYF.

This clonotype was observed a handful of times. This chain joins TRBV29-1 and TRBJ2-7; the D gene could be TRBD1 or TRBD2 (6 bases each). V was clipped by 7 bases and J by 6 bases, with 16 bases between them. The germline V gene encodes CDR1 SQVTM and CDR2 ANQGSEA. The CDR3 totals 12 residues. The chain's CDR3 is CSGGAGVGEQYF. The CDR3 DNA reads TGCAGCGGGGGGGCAGGCGTCGGCGAGCAGTACTTC.

This clonotype was seen only a few times. The chain uses TRBV20-1 and TRBJ2-2, with D possibly being TRBD2 (5 bases). Germline V CDR1 and CDR2: DFQATT, SNEGSKA (reference sequence). The germline V and J ends were trimmed by 6 bases and 2 bases, with 10 bases remaining between them. This CDR3 is 13 amino acids long. The CDR3 spells CSALDSNTGELFF. The CDR3 nucleotides are TGCAGTGCCCTGGACTCAAACACCGGGGAGCTGTTTTTT.

This clonotype was detected a few times. The rearrangement links TRBV7-2 to TRBJ2-7; D remains ambiguous. Germline CDR1 is SGHTA and CDR2 is FQGNSA. This CDR3 region has 12 residues. V was cut by 5 bases and J by 6 bases, with 11 bases left in between. The CDR3, as DNA: TGTGCCAGCAGCCCCCCGTCTCTCGAGCAGTACTTC. This encodes CASSPPSLEQYF.

The J gene is TRBJ2-1, the V gene TRBV19; D is uncertain. Germline V CDR1 and CDR2: LNHDA, SQIVND (reference sequence). This CDR3 contains 15 residues. V was shortened by 1 base and J by 3 bases, with 10 bases between the two germline ends. CDR3 in DNA: TGTGCCAGTAGTATAGTCCCAACGGGCTACAATGAGCAGTTCTTC. Protein: CASSIVPTGYNEQFF. Filled out from reference TRBV19 and TRBJ2-1, the complete variable domain reads DGGITQSPKYLFRKEGQNVTLSCEQNLNHDAMYWYRQDPGQGLRLIYYSQIVNDFQKGDIAEGYSVSREKKESFPLTVTSAQKNPTAFYLCASSIVPTGYNEQFFGPGTRLTVL.

This chain uses TRBV4-3 with TRBJ2-3; no reliable D call. Trimming cost V 0 bases and J 0 bases, with 7 bases left between them. Germline V gene lookup returns CDR1 LGHNA and CDR2 YSLEER. This CDR3 is 15 amino acids long. The CDR3 DNA reads TGCGCCAGCAGCCAAGATTGGAGAAGCACAGATACGCAGTATTTT. Residues: CASSQDWRSTDTQYF.

This clonotype was detected a few times. The V gene is TRBV7-2, the J gene TRBJ2-1; tentatively, D is TRBD1 (6 bases). Germline loops: CDR1 SGHTA, CDR2 FQGNSA. Trimming pared 0 bases from V and 8 bases from J, leaving 11 bases between. This CDR3 region has 14 residues. Here the CDR3 DNA reads TGTGCCAGCAGCTTAGCTCATAACAGGGATGAGCAGTTCTTC. Residues: CASSLAHNRDEQFF.

This clonotype was picked up many times. The gene calls are TRBV6-5 and TRBJ2-7, with 7 bases that match TRBD2. V lost 2 bases to trimming and J lost 3 bases; unmatched junction nucleotides: 10. This CDR3 comprises 16 residues. Germline CDR1 MNHEY, CDR2 SVGAGI. For the CDR3, the DNA is TGTGCCAGCAGTTACACAAGACTAGCAGATAACTACGAGCAGTACTTC. Encoded protein: CASSYTRLADNYEQYF.

Details on this clonotype: An end of the junction does not agree with germline; a read error may underlie this. The chain carries TRBV7-2 and TRBJ2-5; 11 bases match TRBD2. Germline CDR1 SGHTA, CDR2 FQGNSA. This CDR3 comprises 15 residues. The DNA for the CDR3 is TGTGCCAGCAGCCTAGCGGGAGGCCCTCGAGGTACCCAGTACTTC. This translates into CASSLAGGPRGTQYF.

This clonotype was counted only a few times. V gene TRBV10-2 combines with J gene TRBJ2-7, with 8 bases aligning to TRBD2. V lost 7 bases, J lost 7 bases, and 9 bases stayed unmatched. CDR1 is WSHSY and CDR2 is SAAADI in the germline V gene. The CDR3 is 13 amino acids. The CDR3 is CASKPAGVREQYF. CDR3 sequence (DNA): TGCGCCAGCAAGCCAGCGGGAGTTCGTGAGCAGTACTTC.

This clonotype occurred many times. V is TRBV21-1 and J is TRBJ2-7; TRBD1 is the table's D call and was not checked against the DNA. TRBV21-1 is a documented pseudogene. The CDR3 is made up of 21 amino acids. CDR3 sequence: CASSKARGRAFVDRVIYEQYF. The CDR3 nucleotides read TGTGCCAGCAGCAAAGCGCGAGGTAGAGCCTTCGTGGACAGGGTAATCTACGAGCAGTACTTC.

The rearrangement links TRBV12-3 or TRBV12-4 to TRBJ2-3; unclear D gene. Trimming pared 6 bases from V and 2 bases from J, leaving 9 bases between. The CDR3 runs 13 residues. This chain's CDR3 is CASRLIPTDTQYF. In DNA, the CDR3 is TGTGCCAGCAGACTAATCCCCACAGATACGCAGTATTTT.

This clonotype showed up just a few times. V is TRBV18 and J is TRBJ2-1; tentatively, D is TRBD2 (6 bases). The V gene's germline CDR1 is KGHSH and CDR2 LQKENI. The V and J ends lost 0 bases and 1 base respectively, with 16 bases between them. The CDR3 totals 18 residues. Written as DNA, the CDR3 is TGTGCCAGCTCACCACCCGAACCCCTTAGCGGTTCCTACAATGAGCAGTTCTTC. Its protein is CASSPPEPLSGSYNEQFF.

This clonotype was counted between two and nine times. V is TRBV7-2 and J is TRBJ2-4; D perhaps matches TRBD1 (5 bases). V was clipped by 7 bases and J by 0 bases, with 19 bases between them. The germline gives CDR1 SGHTA, CDR2 FQGNSA. This CDR3 has 17 residues. The CDR3 protein is CASNSLQADLAKNIQYF. CDR3 sequence (DNA): TGTGCCAGCAACTCATTACAGGCAGATCTAGCCAAAAACATTCAGTACTTC.

At least ten counts were recorded for this clonotype. This chain joins TRBV4-2 and TRBJ2-7; TRBD2 agrees at 7 bases. There are 15 residues in the CDR3. J gave up 4 bases and V 2 bases, and 8 bases lay outside the gene matches. CDR1 is LGHNA and CDR2 is YNFKEQ in the germline V gene. The CDR3 DNA reads TGTGCCAGCAGCCAATACACTAGCGCGGGGTACGAGCAGTACTTC. Its translation is CASSQYTSAGYEQYF.

This clonotype was seen many times. The chain employs TRBV18 and TRBJ2-5; D is perhaps TRBD1 or TRBD2 (5 bases each). Germline V gives CDR1 KGHSH, CDR2 LQKENI. The CDR3 contains 14 residues. The V end was cut by 4 bases, the J end by 3 bases, with 12 bases between. The CDR3: CASSLLGTEETQYF. CDR3 in DNA: TGTGCCAGCTCACTTCTAGGGACCGAAGAGACCCAGTACTTC.

This clonotype was picked up many times. The chain uses TRBV20-1 and TRBJ2-1; 10 nucleotides agree with TRBD2. With 3 bases clipped from V and 9 bases from J, the junction kept 11 bases outside the gene matches. The CDR3 spans 15 residues. Germline loops: CDR1 DFQATT, CDR2 SNEGSKA (reference sequence). CDR3 in DNA: TGCAGTGCTAGCTTCGAGGGACTAGCGTCGGGTGAGCAGTTCTTC. Translated: CSASFEGLASGEQFF.

This clonotype has ten or more counts. The chain links TRBV6-6 to TRBJ2-1, with D possibly matching TRBD1 (7 bases). CDR1 MNHNY and CDR2 SVGAGI come from the germline V gene (reference sequence). The CDR3 runs 12 residues. V lost 11 bases and J 4 bases, leaving 12 bases between the germline ends. CDR3 nucleotides: TGTGCCGGCGGGACAGCTTACAATGAGCAGTTCTTC. Translation: CAGGTAYNEQFF.

The table lists this clonotype with a few counts. The chain employs TRBV9 and TRBJ2-7, with D unclear. CDR1 SGDLS and CDR2 YYNGEE come from the germline V gene. The V end lost 4 bases, the J end lost 2 bases, and 16 bases lay between the germline ends. The CDR3 contains 15 residues. The CDR3 DNA sequence: TGTGCCAGCAGCCCGACCCCGGGTATTACCTACGAGCAGTACTTC. Its protein product is CASSPTPGITYEQYF.

This clonotype appeared a few times. The rearrangement links TRBV20-1 to TRBJ2-5; weak D call: TRBD2 (6 bases). The germline CDR1 and CDR2 sequences are DFQATT and SNEGSKA (reference sequence). V was trimmed by 4 bases and J by 4 bases, leaving 13 bases between them. This CDR3 is 13 amino acids long. The chain's CDR3 is CSATRQGGETQYF. As DNA, the CDR3 is TGCAGTGCTACCCGCCAGGGAGGAGAGACCCAGTACTTC.

The chain uses TRBV6-5 and TRBJ2-2; D gene uncertain. Trimming took 2 bases from V and 6 from J, leaving 13 bases between them. The CDR3 contains 15 residues. CDR1 and CDR2 from the germline V gene are MNHEY and SVGAGI. The CDR3 loop reads CASSYEGTRPGELFF. In nucleotides, the CDR3 is TGTGCCAGCAGTTACGAAGGCACCCGGCCCGGGGAGCTGTTTTTT.

V and J are TRBV30 and TRBJ2-7, with unresolved D. There are 11 residues in the CDR3. Trimming took 2 bases from V and 4 from J, leaving 6 bases between them. Germline lookup yields CDR1 GTSNPN and CDR2 SVGIG (reference sequence). CDR3 nucleotide sequence: TGTGCCTGGAGTCCCGGGTACGAGCAGTACTTC. This encodes CAWSPGYEQYF. Full variable domain (outside the CDR3, taken from reference TRBV30 and TRBJ2-7): SQTIHQWPATLVQPVGSPLSLECTVEGTSNPNLYWYRQAAGRGLQLLFYSVGIGQISSEVPQNLSASRPQDRQFILSSKKLLLSDSGFYLCAWSPGYEQYFGPGTRLTVT.

This clonotype was seen repeatedly, ten times or more. The CDR3 DNA is TGTGCCAGCAGTTTGGACGGTATGGGGGCTGGGGCCAACGTCCTGACTTTC. Translating gives CASSLDGMGAGANVLTF. This rearrangement joins TRBV28 to TRBJ2-6, with D perhaps given as TRBD1 or TRBD2 (5 bases each). There are 17 residues in the CDR3. CDR1 MDHEN and CDR2 SYDVKM come from the germline V gene. V was pared by 3 bases and J by 2 bases, with 14 bases between.

This clonotype turned up a few times. This chain connects TRBV27 to TRBJ2-1; D perhaps matches TRBD2 (5 bases). The germline CDR1 and CDR2 sequences are MNHEY and SMNVEV (reference sequence). This CDR3 has 16 amino acids. Trimming cost V 10 bases and J 0 bases, with 19 bases left between them. The CDR3 spells CATSRGLGDSYNEQFF. CDR3 nucleotides: TGTGCCACCTCCCGCGGGCTAGGCGACTCCTACAATGAGCAGTTCTTC.